A single sample gave rise to the 6 T cell receptor beta chains below, sequenced in a study of shared clonotypes between healthy human individuals. Only in-frame clones appear in the TCRdb table, and some are missing; sequencing was by immunoSEQ multiplex PCR. The sample shows about 1.5 million clones, more than 95% of them seen only once. What was sequenced was naive CD4+ T cells sorted from blood. Subset in this sample: CD45RA+ positively selected. These receptors originate from a man aged 30 to 45 in good health.

As for this clone: Germline and junction disagree at one end, which may indicate a read error. The chain recombines TRBV6-5 with TRBJ2-7, with 7 bases that match TRBD1. Germline CDR1 and CDR2: MNHEY and SVGAGI. The CDR3 covers 11 residues. The CDR3 here is CASRASGTDLF. The CDR3 nucleotides read TGTGCCAGCAGGGCTTCCGGGACAGATTTATTC.

This chain joins TRBV18 and TRBJ1-6; D uncertain. The CDR3 is made up of 14 amino acids. The V end was cut by 5 bases, the J end by 9 bases, with 14 bases between. Looked up from germline, CDR1 is KGHSH and CDR2 is LQKENI. This chain's CDR3 is CASSEFPGFSPLHF. DNA for the CDR3: TGTGCCAGCTCAGAGTTTCCGGGATTTTCACCCCTCCACTTT.

This chain joins TRBV7-3 and TRBJ2-3; D is uncertain. V lost 2 bases and J 2 bases, leaving 11 bases between the germline ends. Germline values: CDR1 SGHTA, CDR2 FQGTGA. This CDR3 comprises 15 residues. The CDR3 DNA follows: TGTGCCAGCAGCTTACTTGGGTGGAACACAGATACGCAGTATTTT. Its protein is CASSLLGWNTDTQYF.

The chain couples TRBV15 to TRBJ1-3; D call uncertain. The germline V gene encodes CDR1 LNHNV and CDR2 YYDKDF (reference sequence). This CDR3 comprises 13 residues. The ends were cut back, 5 bases at V and 4 bases at J, with 9 bases in the middle. The CDR3: CATSGSPGNTIYF. The CDR3 DNA reads as TGTGCCACCAGCGGAAGCCCCGGAAACACCATATATTTT.

This clone was seen a single time. This chain links TRBV14 with TRBJ2-1, with 7 bases identical to TRBD2. Germline CDR1 is SGHDN and CDR2 is FVKESK. The CDR3 loop spans 15 amino acids. V lost 5 bases and J lost 6; bases outside the gene matches: 10. CDR3 nucleotide sequence: TGTGCCAGCAGCTCTGAGCGGGACCCTCGCAATGAGCAGTTCTTC. Residues: CASSSERDPRNEQFF.

This clone was counted once. The V gene is TRBV5-8, the J gene TRBJ2-1; 7 bases line up with TRBD1. The CDR3 totals 13 residues. Germline V gene data show CDR1 as SGHTS and CDR2 as YDEGEE. Germline trimming cut 4 bases from V and 9 bases from J; bases unmatched to any gene: 7. The CDR3 here is CASSTARDSEQFF. The CDR3 DNA sequence: TGTGCCAGCAGCACCGCTAGGGACAGTGAGCAGTTCTTC.